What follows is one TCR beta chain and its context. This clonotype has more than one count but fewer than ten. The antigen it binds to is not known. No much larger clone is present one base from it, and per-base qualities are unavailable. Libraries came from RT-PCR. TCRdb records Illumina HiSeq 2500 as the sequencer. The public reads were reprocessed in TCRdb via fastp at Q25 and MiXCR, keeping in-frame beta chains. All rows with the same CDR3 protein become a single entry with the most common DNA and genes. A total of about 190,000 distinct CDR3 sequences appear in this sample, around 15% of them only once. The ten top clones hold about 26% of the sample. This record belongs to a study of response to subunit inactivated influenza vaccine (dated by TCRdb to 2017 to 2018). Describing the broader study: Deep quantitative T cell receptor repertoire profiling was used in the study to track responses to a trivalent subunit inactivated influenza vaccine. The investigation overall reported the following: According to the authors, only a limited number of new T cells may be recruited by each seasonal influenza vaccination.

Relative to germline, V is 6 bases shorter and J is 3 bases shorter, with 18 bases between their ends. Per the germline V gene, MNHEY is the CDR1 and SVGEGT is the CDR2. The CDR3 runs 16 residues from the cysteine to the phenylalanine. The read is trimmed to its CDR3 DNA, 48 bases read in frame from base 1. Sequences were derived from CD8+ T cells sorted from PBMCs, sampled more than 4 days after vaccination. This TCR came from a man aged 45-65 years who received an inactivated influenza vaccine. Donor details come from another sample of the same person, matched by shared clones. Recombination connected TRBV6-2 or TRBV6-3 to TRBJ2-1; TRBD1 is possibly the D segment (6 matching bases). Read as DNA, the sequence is TGTGCCAGCAGCACCCTAGGGGGTGGACACTACAATGAGCAGTTCTTC. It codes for CASSTLGGGHYNEQFF.